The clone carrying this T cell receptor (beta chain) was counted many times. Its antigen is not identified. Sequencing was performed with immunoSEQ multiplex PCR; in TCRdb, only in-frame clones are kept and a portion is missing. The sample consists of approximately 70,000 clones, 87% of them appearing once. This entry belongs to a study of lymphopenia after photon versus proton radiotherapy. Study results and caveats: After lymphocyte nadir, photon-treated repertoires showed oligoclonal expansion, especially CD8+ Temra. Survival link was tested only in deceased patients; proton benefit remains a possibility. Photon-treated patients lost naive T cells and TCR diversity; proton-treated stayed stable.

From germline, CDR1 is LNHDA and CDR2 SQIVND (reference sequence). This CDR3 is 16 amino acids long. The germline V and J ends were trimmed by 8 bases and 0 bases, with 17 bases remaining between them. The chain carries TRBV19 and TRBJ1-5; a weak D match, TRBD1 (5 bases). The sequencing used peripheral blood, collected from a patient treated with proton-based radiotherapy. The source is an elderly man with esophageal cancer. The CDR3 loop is CASGPSTVFSNQPQHF. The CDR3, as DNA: TGTGCCAGTGGCCCTTCGACAGTTTTTAGCAATCAGCCCCAGCATTTT. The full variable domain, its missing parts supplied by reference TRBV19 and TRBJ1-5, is DGGITQSPKYLFRKEGQNVTLSCEQNLNHDAMYWYRQDPGQGLRLIYYSQIVNDFQKGDIAEGYSVSREKKESFPLTVTSAQKNPTAFYLCASGPSTVFSNQPQHFGDGTRLSIL.